This is a list of T cell receptor beta chains from one sample in a study of naive and memory T cell subsets. TCRdb redid the calling of the UMI-ligation and nested PCR reads with MiXCR, one entry per CDR3 protein. The table shows under 150,000 distinct CDR3 sequences, with approximately 20% occurring only once. Specimen: naive CD8+ T cells from blood. The receptor set was obtained from a human donor in good health. Both conserved end residues are part of each CDR3. The D gene is left open where the match is weak. Clone size is given for some rows only: seen once, a few or many times, or a class if the clone is expanded.

V gene	clone size	J gene	D gene	CDR3 DNA	CDR3 protein
TRBV11-2	-	TRBJ2-1	-	TGTGCCAGCAGCTTAGGGGGGTGGGGGTTCTTC	CASSLGGWGFF
TRBV6-5	few	TRBJ2-7	-	TGTGCAACAGAGGACCGTCTCTCCTACGAGCAGTACTTC	CATEDRLSYEQYF
TRBV20-1	few	TRBJ2-3	TRBD1	TGCAGTGCTAGAGAGGACAGGGGGGGCACAGATACGCAGTATTTT	CSAREDRGGTDTQYF
TRBV4-1	once	TRBJ2-3	TRBD2	TGCGCCAGCAGCCAGGGGGGGGGGGATACGCAGTATTTT	CASSQGGGDTQYF
TRBV9	many	TRBJ2-7	-	TGTGCCAGCAGCCCGCGACTTACCTACGAGCAGTACTTC	CASSPRLTYEQYF
TRBV4-3	few	TRBJ2-1	TRBD2	TGCGCCAGCAGCCAAGTGGGGACTAGCGGGAAGAGGTCCTACAATGAGCAGTTCTTC	CASSQVGTSGKRSYNEQFF
TRBV18	-	TRBJ2-1	TRBD2	TGTGCCAGCTGGACTAGCTGGAATGAGCAGTTCTTC	CASWTSWNEQFF
TRBV6-4	few	TRBJ2-1	-	TGTGCCAGCAGTGACCAGGACGGCAGCTCCTACAATGAGCAGTTCTTC	CASSDQDGSSYNEQFF
TRBV12-3/TRBV12-4	few	TRBJ2-5	TRBD1	TGTGCCAGAAACCACCGGGACAGGGCAGAGACCCAGTACTTC	CARNHRDRAETQYF
TRBV3-1	few	TRBJ1-1	-	TGTGCCAGCAGCCAAGGGGAGGTTGGACTTATGAACACTGAAGCTTTCTTT	CASSQGEVGLMNTEAFF
TRBV30	-	TRBJ2-5	TRBD1	TGTGCCTGGGAAGACAGGGGGCTGGGAGAGACCCAGTACTTC	CAWEDRGLGETQYF
TRBV29-1	-	TRBJ1-5	-	TGCAGCGTTGAGTTCATAGGGCTGGGGCCCCAGCATTTT	CSVEFIGLGPQHF
TRBV6-6	few	TRBJ1-3	TRBD1	TGTGCCAGCAGTTACTCGCCTGACAGGGAACTCTCTGGAAACACCATATATTTT	CASSYSPDRELSGNTIYF
TRBV10-3	few	TRBJ2-5	TRBD2	TGTGCCATCAGTGATTGGGCGGGAGGGCCCAGAGAGACCCAGTACTTC	CAISDWAGGPRETQYF
TRBV5-5	few	TRBJ2-7	-	TGTGCCAGCAGCTTTACAGGGTCGGCCTACGAGCAGTACTTC	CASSFTGSAYEQYF
TRBV6-1	few	TRBJ1-6	-	TGTGCCGCACTCGAGATTGCTATGAATTCACCCCTCCACTTT	CAALEIAMNSPLHF
TRBV6-5	-	TRBJ1-5	-	TGTGCCAGCAGCCCCGGCGGGATGCAGCCCCAGCATTTT	CASSPGGMQPQHF
TRBV28	-	TRBJ2-7	TRBD1	TGTGCCAGCAGTTCGATCCGGGGGACAGGGCCTAACTACGAGCAGTACTTC	CASSSIRGTGPNYEQYF
TRBV27	once	TRBJ2-3	-	TGTGCCAGCAGTCAAGTCCGCACAGATACGCAGTATTTT	CASSQVRTDTQYF
TRBV7-2	once	TRBJ2-5	-	TGTGCCAGCAGCTTGGTCGGTAGAGGGGTGGTAGAGACCCAGTACTTC	CASSLVGRGVVETQYF
TRBV28	few	TRBJ2-7	-	TGTGCCAGCAGTTTACGTTCTTTTCGGGGGATCTACGAGCAGTACTTC	CASSLRSFRGIYEQYF
TRBV11-2	-	TRBJ2-1	-	TGTGCCAGCAAACGGGGCTACAATGAGCAGTTCTTC	CASKRGYNEQFF
TRBV20-1	few	TRBJ2-7	TRBD2	TGCAGTGCTAGCCGCGGACTAGCGGTCTCCTACGAGCAGTACTTC	CSASRGLAVSYEQYF
TRBV6-5	-	TRBJ2-7	-	TGTGCCAGCAACCAGGAATCCGAGCAGTACTTC	CASNQESEQYF
TRBV12-3/TRBV12-4	-	TRBJ2-7	-	TGTGCCAGCAGGAGGGGGACACTGTACGAGCAGTACTTC	CASRRGTLYEQYF
TRBV2	-	TRBJ1-2	-	TGTGCCAGTCCGGGACCTGCCCCGACTGGCTACACCTTC	CASPGPAPTGYTF
TRBV6-5	-	TRBJ1-5	TRBD1	TGTGCCAGCAGTCCGGGACAGGGTTACAATCAGCCCCAGCATTTT	CASSPGQGYNQPQHF
TRBV28	many	TRBJ2-1	TRBD1	TGTGCCAGCACTCCGGGACAGGGGATTTGGGAGCAGTTCTTC	CASTPGQGIWEQFF
TRBV20-1	many	TRBJ2-1	-	TGCAGTGCTAGTCAACAGGTAACCAACAATGAGCAGTTCTTC	CSASQQVTNNEQFF
TRBV11-2	-	TRBJ2-7	TRBD2	TGTGCCAGCAGCTCCTGGACTAGCGGGAGCTCCCACGAGCAGTACTTC	CASSSWTSGSSHEQYF
TRBV27	-	TRBJ2-1	-	TGTGCCAGCAGTTTATCGAAGCGGGCCTTTTACAATGAGCAGTTCTTC	CASSLSKRAFYNEQFF
TRBV2	-	TRBJ2-7	-	TGTGCCAGCCAACCAGTGTCTACGGCCGAGCAGTACTTC	CASQPVSTAEQYF
TRBV28	-	TRBJ2-7	-	TGTGCCTCGAGGGGGATCGCCTACGAGCAGTACTTC	CASRGIAYEQYF
TRBV12-3/TRBV12-4	-	TRBJ1-4	-	TGTGCCAGCAGGACCTACAGGGACGGGTGGGAAAAACTGTTTTTT	CASRTYRDGWEKLFF
TRBV20-1	many	TRBJ2-3	-	TGCAGTGCCGACACCAGGGTAGAAGTCCCCACAGATACGCAGTATTTT	CSADTRVEVPTDTQYF
TRBV7-8	few	TRBJ1-5	TRBD1	TGTGCCAGCAGCGAAGGACAGGGGGCGGGTGAAGTGAATCAGCCCCAGCATTTT	CASSEGQGAGEVNQPQHF
TRBV7-9	-	TRBJ1-1	-	TGTGCCAGCAGCAGTCGCGGGGGCGGGATGAACACTGAAGCTTTCTTT	CASSSRGGGMNTEAFF
TRBV24-1	-	TRBJ2-1	TRBD1	TGTGCCACCAGTGATCCTACAGGGGACCGGGCTCCTTACAATGAGCAGTTCTTC	CATSDPTGDRAPYNEQFF